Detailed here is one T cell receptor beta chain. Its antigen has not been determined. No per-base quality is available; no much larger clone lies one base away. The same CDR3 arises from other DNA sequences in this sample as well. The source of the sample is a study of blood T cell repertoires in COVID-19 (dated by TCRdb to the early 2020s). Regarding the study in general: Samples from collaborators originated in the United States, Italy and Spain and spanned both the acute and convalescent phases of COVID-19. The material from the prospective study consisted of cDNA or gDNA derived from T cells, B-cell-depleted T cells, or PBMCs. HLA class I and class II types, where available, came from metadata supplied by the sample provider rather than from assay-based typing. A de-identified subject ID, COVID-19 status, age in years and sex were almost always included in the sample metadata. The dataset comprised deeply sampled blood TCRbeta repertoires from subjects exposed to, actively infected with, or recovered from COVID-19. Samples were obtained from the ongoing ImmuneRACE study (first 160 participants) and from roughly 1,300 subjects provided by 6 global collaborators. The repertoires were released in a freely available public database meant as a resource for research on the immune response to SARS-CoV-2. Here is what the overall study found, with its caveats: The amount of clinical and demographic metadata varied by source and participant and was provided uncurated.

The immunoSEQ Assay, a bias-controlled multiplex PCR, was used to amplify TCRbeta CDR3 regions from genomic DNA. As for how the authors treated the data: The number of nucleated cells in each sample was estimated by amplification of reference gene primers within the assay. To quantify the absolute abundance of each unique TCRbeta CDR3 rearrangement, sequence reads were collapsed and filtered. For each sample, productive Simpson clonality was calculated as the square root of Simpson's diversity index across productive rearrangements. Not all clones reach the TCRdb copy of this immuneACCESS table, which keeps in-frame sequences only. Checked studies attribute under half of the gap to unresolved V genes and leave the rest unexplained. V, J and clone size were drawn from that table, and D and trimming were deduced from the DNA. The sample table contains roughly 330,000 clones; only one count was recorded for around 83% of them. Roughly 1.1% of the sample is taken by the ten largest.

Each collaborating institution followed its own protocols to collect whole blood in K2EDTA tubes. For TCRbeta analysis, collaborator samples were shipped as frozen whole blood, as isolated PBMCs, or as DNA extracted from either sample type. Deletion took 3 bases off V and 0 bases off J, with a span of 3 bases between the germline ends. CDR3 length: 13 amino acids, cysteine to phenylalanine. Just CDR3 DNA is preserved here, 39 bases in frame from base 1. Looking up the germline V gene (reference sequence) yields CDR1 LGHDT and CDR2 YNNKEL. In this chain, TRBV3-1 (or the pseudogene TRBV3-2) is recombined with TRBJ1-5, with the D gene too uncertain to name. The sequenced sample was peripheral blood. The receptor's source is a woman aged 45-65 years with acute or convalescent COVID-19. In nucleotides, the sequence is TGTGCCAGCAGCCAGGCTAGCAATCAGCCCCAGCATTTT. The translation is CASSQASNQPQHF.